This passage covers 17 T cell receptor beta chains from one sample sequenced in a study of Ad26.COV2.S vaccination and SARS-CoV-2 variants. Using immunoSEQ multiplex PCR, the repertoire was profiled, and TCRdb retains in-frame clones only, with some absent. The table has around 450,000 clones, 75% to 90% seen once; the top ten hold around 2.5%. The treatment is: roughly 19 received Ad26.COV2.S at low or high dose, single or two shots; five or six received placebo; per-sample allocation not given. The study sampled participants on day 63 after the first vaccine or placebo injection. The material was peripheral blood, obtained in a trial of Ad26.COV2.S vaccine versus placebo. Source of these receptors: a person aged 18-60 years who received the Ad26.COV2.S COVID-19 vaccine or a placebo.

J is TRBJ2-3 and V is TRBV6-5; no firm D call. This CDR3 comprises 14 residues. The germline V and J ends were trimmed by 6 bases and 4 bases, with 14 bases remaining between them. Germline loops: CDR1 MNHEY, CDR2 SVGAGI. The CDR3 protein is CASRPPSTSDTQYF. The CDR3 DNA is TGTGCCAGCAGGCCCCCCTCTACGTCAGATACGCAGTATTTT.

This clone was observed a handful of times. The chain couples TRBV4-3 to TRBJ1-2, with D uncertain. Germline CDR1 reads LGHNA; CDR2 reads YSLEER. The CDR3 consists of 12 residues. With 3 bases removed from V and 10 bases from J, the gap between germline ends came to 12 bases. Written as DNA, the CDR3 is TGCGCCAGCAGCCACGGACGTGGAGCCTACACCTTC. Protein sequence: CASSHGRGAYTF.

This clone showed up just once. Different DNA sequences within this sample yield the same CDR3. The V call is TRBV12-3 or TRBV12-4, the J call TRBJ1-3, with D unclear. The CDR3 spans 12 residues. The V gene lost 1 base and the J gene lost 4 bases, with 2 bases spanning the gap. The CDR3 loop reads CASSLVGNTIYF. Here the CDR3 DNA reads TGTGCCAGCAGTTTAGTAGGAAACACCATATATTTT.

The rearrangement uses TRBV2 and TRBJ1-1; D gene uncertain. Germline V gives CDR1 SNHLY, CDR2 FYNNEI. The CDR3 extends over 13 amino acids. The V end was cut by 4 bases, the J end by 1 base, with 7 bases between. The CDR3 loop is CASSGEGNTEAFF. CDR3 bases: TGTGCCAGCAGTGGTGAGGGGAACACTGAAGCTTTCTTT.

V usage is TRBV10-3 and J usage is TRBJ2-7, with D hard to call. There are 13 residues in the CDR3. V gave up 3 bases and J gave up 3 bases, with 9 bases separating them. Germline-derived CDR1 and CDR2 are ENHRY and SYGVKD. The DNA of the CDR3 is TGTGCCATCAGTGATCGGTATTACTACGAGCAGTACTTC. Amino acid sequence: CAISDRYYYEQYF.

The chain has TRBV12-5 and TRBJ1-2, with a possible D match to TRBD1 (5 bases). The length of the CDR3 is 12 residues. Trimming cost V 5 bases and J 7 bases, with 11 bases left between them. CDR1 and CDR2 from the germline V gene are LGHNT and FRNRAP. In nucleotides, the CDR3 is TGTGCTAGTGGTAGTCGTGGGGGTGGCTACACCTTC. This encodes CASGSRGGGYTF.

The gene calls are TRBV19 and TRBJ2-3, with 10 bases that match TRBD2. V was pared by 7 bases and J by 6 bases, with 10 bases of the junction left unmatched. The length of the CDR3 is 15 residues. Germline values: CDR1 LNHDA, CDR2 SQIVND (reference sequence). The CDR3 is CASNGPSGSYDTQYF. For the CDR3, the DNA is TGTGCCAGTAACGGACCTAGCGGGAGTTACGATACGCAGTATTTT.

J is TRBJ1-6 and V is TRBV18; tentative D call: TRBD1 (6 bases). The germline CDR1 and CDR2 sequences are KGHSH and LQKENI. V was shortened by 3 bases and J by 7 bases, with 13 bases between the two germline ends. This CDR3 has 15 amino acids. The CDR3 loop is CASSPWTEPNSPLHF. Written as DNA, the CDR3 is TGTGCCAGCTCACCTTGGACAGAGCCGAATTCACCCCTCCACTTT.

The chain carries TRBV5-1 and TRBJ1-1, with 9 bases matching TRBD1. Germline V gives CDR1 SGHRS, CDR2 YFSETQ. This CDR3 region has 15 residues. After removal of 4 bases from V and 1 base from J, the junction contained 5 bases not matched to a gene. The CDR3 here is CASSPMGQGNTEAFF. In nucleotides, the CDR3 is TGCGCCAGCAGCCCAATGGGACAGGGGAACACTGAAGCTTTCTTT.

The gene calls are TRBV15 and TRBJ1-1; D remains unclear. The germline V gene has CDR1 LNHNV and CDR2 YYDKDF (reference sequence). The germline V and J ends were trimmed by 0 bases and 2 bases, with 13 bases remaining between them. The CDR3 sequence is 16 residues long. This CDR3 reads CATSRDSARGNTEAFF. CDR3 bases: TGTGCCACCAGCAGAGATTCGGCAAGAGGAAACACTGAAGCTTTCTTT.

The CDR3 DNA reads TGTGCCAGCAGTGAAGTGGACAGGGGGATGTTTGCCACTGAAGCTTTCTTT. Protein product: CASSEVDRGMFATEAFF. The chain couples TRBV6-1 to TRBJ1-1, with 10 nucleotides matching TRBD1. After removal of 1 base from V and 4 bases from J, the junction contained 9 bases not matched to a gene. This CDR3 is 17 amino acids long. Germline CDR1 reads MNHNS; CDR2 reads SASEGT.

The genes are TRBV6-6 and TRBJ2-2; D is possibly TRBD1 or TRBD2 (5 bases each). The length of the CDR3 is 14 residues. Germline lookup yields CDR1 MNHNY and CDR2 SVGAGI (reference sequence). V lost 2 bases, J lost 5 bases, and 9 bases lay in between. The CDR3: CASSYARETGELFF. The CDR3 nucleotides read TGTGCCAGCAGTTACGCCAGGGAGACCGGGGAGCTGTTTTTT.

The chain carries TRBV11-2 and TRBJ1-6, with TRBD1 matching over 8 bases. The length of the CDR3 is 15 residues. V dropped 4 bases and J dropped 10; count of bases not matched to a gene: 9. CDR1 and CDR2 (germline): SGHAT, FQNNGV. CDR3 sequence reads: CASSWGTTGESPLHF. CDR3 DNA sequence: TGTGCCAGCAGCTGGGGGACGACAGGGGAATCACCCCTCCACTTT.

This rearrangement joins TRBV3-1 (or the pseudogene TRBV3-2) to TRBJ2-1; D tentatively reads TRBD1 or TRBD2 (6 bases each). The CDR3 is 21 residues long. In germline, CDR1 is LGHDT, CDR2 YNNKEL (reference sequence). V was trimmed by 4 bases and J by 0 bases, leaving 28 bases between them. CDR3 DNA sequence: TGTGCCAGCAGCCGATATAGGGGGGTACGGGAGAGACAGGCCTCCTACAATGAGCAGTTCTTC. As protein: CASSRYRGVRERQASYNEQFF.

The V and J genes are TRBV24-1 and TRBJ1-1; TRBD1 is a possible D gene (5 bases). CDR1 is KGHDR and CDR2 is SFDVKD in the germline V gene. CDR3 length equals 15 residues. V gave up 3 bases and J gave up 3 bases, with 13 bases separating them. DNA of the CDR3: TGTGCCACCAGTGATGGTCGAAGGGGTCACACTGAAGCTTTCTTT. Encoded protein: CATSDGRRGHTEAFF.

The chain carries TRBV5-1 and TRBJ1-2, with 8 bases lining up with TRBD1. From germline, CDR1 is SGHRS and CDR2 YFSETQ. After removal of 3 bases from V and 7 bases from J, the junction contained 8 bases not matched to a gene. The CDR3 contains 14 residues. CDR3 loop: CASSSSSGTGGYTF. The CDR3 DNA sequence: TGCGCCAGCAGCTCCTCCTCCGGGACAGGTGGCTACACCTTC.

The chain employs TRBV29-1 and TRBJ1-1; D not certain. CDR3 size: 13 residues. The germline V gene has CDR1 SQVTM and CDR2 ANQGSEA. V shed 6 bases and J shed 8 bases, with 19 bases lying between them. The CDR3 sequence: CSVRRRHPEEAFF. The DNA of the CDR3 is TGCAGCGTCCGCCGGAGGCACCCAGAGGAAGCTTTCTTT. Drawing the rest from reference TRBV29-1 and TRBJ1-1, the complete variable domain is SAVISQKPSRDICQRGTSLTIQCQVDSQVTMMFWYRQQPGQSLTLIATANQGSEATYESGFVIDKFPISRPNLTFSTLTVSNMSPEDSSIYLCSVRRRHPEEAFFGQGTRLTVV.